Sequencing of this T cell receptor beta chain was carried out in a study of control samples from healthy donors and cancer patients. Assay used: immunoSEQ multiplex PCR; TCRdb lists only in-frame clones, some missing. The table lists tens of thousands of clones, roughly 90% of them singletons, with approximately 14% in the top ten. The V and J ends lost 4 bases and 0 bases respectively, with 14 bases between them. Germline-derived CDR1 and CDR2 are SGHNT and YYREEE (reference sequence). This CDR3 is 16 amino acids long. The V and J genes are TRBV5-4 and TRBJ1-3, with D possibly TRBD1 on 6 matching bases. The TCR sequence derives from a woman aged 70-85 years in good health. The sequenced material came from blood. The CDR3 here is CASSPDSHLSGNTIYF. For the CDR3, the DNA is TGTGCCAGCAGCCCGGACAGCCACCTCTCTGGAAACACCATATATTTT.